These 19 T cell receptor beta chains came from one sample sequenced in a study of CD8 T cells in ankylosing spondylitis. TCRdb used MiXCR to reprocess the 5' RACE reads, holding one entry per CDR3 protein. The sample includes about 240,000 distinct CDR3 sequences, about 10% of them seen just once. The sequencing input was blood, either unsorted or a sorted T cell fraction (not recorded which). The source of these receptors is a male donor with ankylosing spondylitis or in good health (not recorded which).

This chain uses TRBV10-2 with TRBJ1-5; perhaps TRBD1 as D (6 bases). This CDR3 contains 13 residues. Germline V CDR1 and CDR2: WSHSY, SAAADI. V was clipped by 6 bases and J by 5 bases, with 11 bases between them. The CDR3, as DNA: TGCGCCAGCAGGGACCCAGGGGATCAGCCCCAGCATTTT. As protein: CASRDPGDQPQHF.

The J gene is TRBJ1-2, the V gene TRBV25-1; weak D call: TRBD1 (6 bases). Trimming pared 3 bases from V and 8 bases from J, leaving 19 bases between. The CDR3 spans 15 residues. Germline values: CDR1 MGHDK, CDR2 SYGVNS. CDR3 protein: CASSDVRQDGKGYTF. The CDR3 nucleotides are TGTGCCAGCAGTGATGTCCGACAGGATGGTAAGGGCTACACCTTC.

The sample holds many counts of this clonotype. This chain connects TRBV6-4 to TRBJ1-1, with unresolved D. Between the trimmed V and J ends, which lost 0 bases and 2 bases, there was a span of 4 bases. CDR3 length: 13 amino acids. Germline V gene lookup returns CDR1 MRHNA and CDR2 SNTAGT. As DNA, the CDR3 is TGTGCCAGCAGTGACTCGGACAACACTGAAGCTTTCTTT. Amino acids: CASSDSDNTEAFF.

This clonotype was seen a handful of times. The chain employs TRBV28 and TRBJ2-2; the match to TRBD2 covers 7 bases. Germline CDR1 and CDR2: MDHEN and SYDVKM. The CDR3 has 18 amino acids. V trimming: 5 bases; J trimming: 0 bases; junction bases outside the gene matches: 12. The CDR3 loop is CASSNPSERGTNTGELFF. The DNA of the CDR3 is TGTGCCAGCAGTAACCCGAGCGAGCGGGGTACGAACACCGGGGAGCTGTTTTTT.

V is TRBV4-1 and J is TRBJ2-7; no clear D. The CDR3 contains 15 residues. The germline V and J ends were trimmed by 1 base and 0 bases, with 10 bases remaining between them. The germline V gene has CDR1 MGHRA and CDR2 YSYEKL. Written as DNA, the CDR3 is TGCGCCAGCAGCCAAGTCAGACTTAACTCCTACGAGCAGTACTTC. It codes for CASSQVRLNSYEQYF.

This clonotype was recorded at least ten times. V usage is TRBV12-3 or TRBV12-4 and J usage is TRBJ1-2, with a possible D match to TRBD1 (6 bases). Deletions cut 5 bases from V and 4 bases from J, with 23 bases between. The CDR3 totals 17 residues. The CDR3 DNA is TGTGCCAGCAGTCCCTTTAGGCGGGGGGGGCCGGGCTATGGCTACACCTTC. It translates to CASSPFRRGGPGYGYTF.

This clonotype was observed a handful of times. The genes are TRBV12-3 or TRBV12-4 and TRBJ2-1; 13 nucleotides line up with TRBD2. V was pared by 6 bases and J by 12 bases, with 8 bases of the junction left unmatched. The CDR3 contains 14 residues. The CDR3 region has the DNA TGTGCCAGCAGGGGGGGACTAGCGGGGTCGGGGCAGTTCTTC. Translating gives CASRGGLAGSGQFF.

The gene calls are TRBV9 and TRBJ2-2; D is perhaps TRBD2 (5 bases). Germline V gene data show CDR1 as SGDLS and CDR2 as YYNGEE. Deletions cut 0 bases from V and 0 bases from J, with 6 bases between. The CDR3 sequence is 15 residues long. CDR3 amino acids: CASSVGLTNTGELFF. CDR3 nucleotides: TGTGCCAGCAGCGTAGGACTAACGAACACCGGGGAGCTGTTTTTT.

Many counts were recorded for this clonotype. The chain couples TRBV6-5 to TRBJ2-7, with D possibly TRBD1 on 6 matching bases. This CDR3 contains 16 residues. CDR1 and CDR2 from the germline V gene are MNHEY and SVGAGI. V lost 0 bases and J 0 bases, leaving 12 bases between the germline ends. The CDR3 DNA reads as TGTGCCAGCAGTTACTCTGGGGGCCTCATCTCCTACGAGCAGTACTTC. Translated, it gives CASSYSGGLISYEQYF.

This clonotype showed up many times. This chain connects TRBV10-3 to TRBJ2-5; D is tentatively TRBD1 or TRBD2 (5 bases each). This CDR3 spans 15 amino acids. CDR1 and CDR2 (germline): ENHRY, SYGVKD. Trimming removed 0 bases at V and 2 bases at J, with 10 bases between. Here the CDR3 DNA reads TGTGCCATCAGTGAGTCGGGGACGGTACAAGAGACCCAGTACTTC. Translation: CAISESGTVQETQYF.

The V and J genes are TRBV18 and TRBJ1-1, with 8 bases identical to TRBD1. From germline, CDR1 is KGHSH and CDR2 LQKENI. This CDR3 contains 16 residues. Trimming cost V 3 bases and J 9 bases; bases outside gene matches: 15. The CDR3: CASSPIQTTGEFQAFF. CDR3 coding DNA: TGTGCCAGCTCACCGATTCAGACGACAGGGGAGTTTCAAGCTTTCTTT. Looking up the rest from reference TRBV18 and TRBJ1-1 gives the full variable domain: NAGVMQNPRHLVRRRGQEARLRCSPMKGHSHVYWYRQLPEEGLKFMVYLQKENIIDESGMPKERFSAEFPKEGPSILRIQQVVRGDSAAYFCASSPIQTTGEFQAFFGQGTRLTVV.

This clonotype was counted ten times or more. The CDR3 protein is CASSLGTNEQFF. CDR3 DNA sequence: TGTGCCAGCAGCCTCGGGACCAATGAGCAGTTCTTC. The chain carries TRBV4-2 and TRBJ2-1; D tentatively reads TRBD1 or TRBD2 (5 bases each). In germline, CDR1 is LGHNA, CDR2 YNFKEQ. The CDR3 has 12 amino acids. The V end was cut by 4 bases, the J end by 6 bases, with 7 bases between.

This clonotype was counted at least ten times. The J gene is TRBJ2-6, the V gene TRBV29-1; D call uncertain. The V gene's germline CDR1 is SQVTM and CDR2 ANQGSEA. CDR3 length: 15 residues. V was cut by 4 bases and J by 0 bases, with 10 bases left in between. CDR3 in amino acids: CSVAQTPSGANVLTF. The CDR3 nucleotides are TGCAGCGTTGCGCAGACTCCCTCTGGGGCCAACGTCCTGACTTTC.

This clonotype was counted many times. This chain connects TRBV7-6 to TRBJ2-3; D is ambiguous. V shed 5 bases and J shed 3 bases, with 9 bases lying between them. CDR3 size: 13 residues. CDR1 and CDR2 from the germline V gene are SGHVS and FNYEAQ. The CDR3 region has the DNA TGTGCCAGCAGCACGGGTAGTACAGATACGCAGTATTTT. It is translated as CASSTGSTDTQYF.

V usage is TRBV5-1 and J usage is TRBJ2-3; D might be TRBD1 or TRBD2, each matching 6 bases. This CDR3 has 15 residues. With 2 bases removed from V and 6 bases from J, the gap between germline ends came to 16 bases. Germline V gene data show CDR1 as SGHRS and CDR2 as YFSETQ. The CDR3 DNA sequence: TGCGCCAGCAGCTTCGGGACGGGGGCCGGGGATACGCAGTATTTT. Translated, it gives CASSFGTGAGDTQYF.

This rearrangement joins TRBV7-2 to TRBJ2-1; 8 bases line up with TRBD2. This CDR3 comprises 16 residues. V was clipped by 5 bases and J by 5 bases; unmatched bases: 11. Per germline, CDR1 SGHTA and CDR2 FQGNSA. The CDR3 protein is CASSPTSGPPDNEQFF. The CDR3 nucleotides read TGTGCCAGCAGCCCCACTAGCGGTCCCCCGGACAATGAGCAGTTCTTC.

This clonotype has at least ten counts. V usage is TRBV20-1 and J usage is TRBJ1-2; D is unclear. Between the trimmed V and J ends, which lost 6 bases and 7 bases, there was a span of 9 bases. CDR1 is DFQATT, CDR2 SNEGSKA, per germline (reference sequence). The CDR3 is 10 amino acids. The CDR3 DNA reads TGCAGTGCGGACCATGGTGGCTACACCTTC. Translated, it gives CSADHGGYTF.

The V call is TRBV7-9, the J call TRBJ1-1; D possibly corresponds to TRBD1 (5 bases). Germline V CDR1 and CDR2: SEHNR, FQNEAQ (reference sequence). The CDR3 totals 15 residues. V was cut by 1 base and J by 1 base, with 10 bases left in between. The CDR3 region has the DNA TGTGCCAGCAGCTTAGAAGCCGGGACGAACACTGAAGCTTTCTTT. Translating it yields CASSLEAGTNTEAFF.

This clonotype was seen many times. V is TRBV7-2 and J is TRBJ2-1, with D possibly TRBD2 on 8 matching bases. In germline, CDR1 is SGHTA, CDR2 FQGNSA. Trimming took off 2 bases at V and 7 bases at J, with 15 bases between the two ends. This CDR3 region has 15 residues. The CDR3 spells CASSLSVAGQNEQFF. Written as DNA, the CDR3 is TGTGCCAGCAGCTTATCGGTAGCGGGACAGAATGAGCAGTTCTTC.